Sequencing of this T cell receptor (beta chain) was carried out in a study of technical replicates of blood from a few donors. The CDR3 covers 14 residues. V was clipped by 8 bases and J by 1 base, with 13 bases between them. CDR1 is MNHEY and CDR2 is SMNVEV in the germline V gene (reference sequence). The data were produced by immunoSEQ multiplex PCR, yet TCRdb's version contains in-frame clones alone and is incomplete. The sample carries tens of thousands of clones, about nine tenths recorded once. The chain joins TRBV27 to TRBJ2-3; D gene ambiguous. This TCR derives from a human donor in good health. The sample comprised T cells isolated from PBMCs. The CDR3 sequence is CASQRFLGTDTQYF. DNA for the CDR3: TGTGCCAGCCAGCGTTTTTTGGGCACAGATACGCAGTATTTT.